The 14 T cell receptor beta chains below all came from one sample that was sequenced in a study of T cells expressing NK-cell markers (dated by TCRdb to 2019 to 2021). The protocol used for the library was 5' RACE. Sequencing relied on an Illumina HiSeq 2000. After the reads were reprocessed by TCRdb, one entry was made per CDR3 protein sequence, with no DNA. The sample's clone listing holds more than 400,000 distinct CDR3 sequences. About 7.1% of the sample is taken by the ten largest. The sequenced sample consisted of blood T cells: a sorted CD56 or NKG2C T cell subset, CD4+ or CD8+ T cells, or bulk PBMC T cells (not recorded which). The receptors here all came from a woman between 18 and 69 years old in good health.

The V and J genes are TRBV6-1 and TRBJ2-3; checking the TCRdb D call of TRBD1 is not possible without DNA. CDR1 is MNHNS, CDR2 SASEGT, per germline. The CDR3 has 15 residues. The CDR3 region is CASSPVAGAADTQYF.

This rearrangement joins TRBV4-3 to TRBJ2-2; TCRdb's D gene call, TRBD1, goes unchecked for lack of DNA. Per the germline V gene, CDR1 is LGHNA and CDR2 is YSLEER. The CDR3 runs to 16 residues. CDR3 sequence reads: CASSQEQGWDTGELFF.

The rearrangement joins TRBV4-2 to TRBJ2-3; TCRdb's D call of TRBD1 is untestable without DNA. The CDR3 sequence is 15 residues long. Germline-derived CDR1 and CDR2 are LGHNA and YNFKEQ. This CDR3 is CASSRYMGAPDTQYF.

The V call is TRBV5-1, the J call TRBJ1-1. The CDR3 is 14 residues long. The germline CDR1 and CDR2 sequences are SGHRS and YFSETQ. The CDR3 loop is CASSREGGNTEAFF.

The chain has TRBV30 and TRBJ1-1. Germline assignment: CDR1 GTSNPN and CDR2 SVGIG (reference sequence). CDR3 size: 12 residues. CDR3 region: CAWSYMNTEAFF.

The genes are TRBV15 and TRBJ2-5; absent DNA, TCRdb's TRBD2 call cannot be checked. The CDR3 extends over 15 amino acids. Germline CDR1 LNHNV, CDR2 YYDKDF (reference sequence). CDR3 region: CATRSSGAIIGTQYF. Combining the CDR3 with reference TRBV15 and TRBJ2-5 gives the whole variable domain DAMVIQNPRYQVTQFGKPVTLSCSQTLNHNVMYWYQQKSSQAPKLLFHYYDKDFNNEADTPDNFQSRRPNTSFCFLDIRSPGLGDTAMYLCATRSSGAIIGTQYFGPGTRLLVL.

The gene calls are TRBV20-1 and TRBJ2-7; TCRdb reports TRBD2, a call that lacks DNA to check it against. The CDR3 sequence is 16 residues long. Germline CDR1 reads DFQATT; CDR2 reads SNEGSKA (reference sequence). The CDR3 sequence is CSARDPGGSSSYEQYF.

V usage is TRBV3-1 and J usage is TRBJ1-1; the D gene TCRdb calls, TRBD1, cannot be checked with no DNA. Germline CDR1 reads LGHDT; CDR2 reads YNNKEL (reference sequence). CDR3 size: 15 residues. The CDR3 region is CASSLKTALSTEAFF.

The rearrangement joins TRBV2 to TRBJ2-1; TCRdb gives TRBD2 as the D gene, but with no DNA this cannot be confirmed. This CDR3 has 16 amino acids. Per germline, CDR1 SNHLY and CDR2 FYNNEI. This CDR3 reads CASSPSHLAGYNEQFF.

The chain recombines TRBV20-1 with TRBJ1-2; without DNA, the TCRdb call of TRBD1 cannot be checked. This CDR3 has 13 amino acids. The V gene's germline CDR1 is DFQATT and CDR2 SNEGSKA (reference sequence). CDR3 loop: CSAADRLHYGYTF.

This chain connects TRBV20-1 to TRBJ2-2. In germline, CDR1 is DFQATT, CDR2 SNEGSKA (reference sequence). This CDR3 spans 14 amino acids. The CDR3 loop is CSARDLKGTGELFF.

CDR3 protein: CASSPPSQGETQYF. The chain combines TRBV18 with TRBJ2-5; TCRdb's D gene call, TRBD1, goes unchecked for lack of DNA. Per the germline V gene, CDR1 is KGHSH and CDR2 is LQKENI. This CDR3 comprises 14 residues.

This chain uses TRBV10-3 with TRBJ2-5. Germline-derived CDR1 and CDR2 are ENHRY and SYGVKD. This CDR3 comprises 11 residues. The CDR3 is CAISELETQYF.

The rearrangement joins TRBV20-1 to TRBJ2-7; lacking DNA, the TRBD1 call made by TCRdb goes unchecked. Germline-derived CDR1 and CDR2 are DFQATT and SNEGSKA (reference sequence). The CDR3 totals 14 residues. The CDR3 loop is CSARDRWGPYAQYF.